This T cell receptor beta chain was sequenced during a study of cytomegalovirus exposure and HLA in healthy donors. Study summary: Early released data comprised approximately 85 million unique TCRs from HLA-typed donors. Study-wide findings and caveats: Later analysis placed DRB1 highest and HLA-C lowest in TCR association rates, which differed by HLA locus. An analysis was carried out later, and it reportedly showed fewer N-insertions in an Asian-associated ancestry cluster than the roughly 670-donor mean.

Trimming at V came to 5 bases and at J to 1 base, leaving 4 bases not matched to a gene. Germline V CDR1 and CDR2: LNHDA, SQIVND (reference sequence). The length of the CDR3 is 15 residues. Researchers ran the PCR with 60 Vbeta and 13 Jbeta primers. Here immunoSEQ multiplex PCR was the method, and the copy in TCRdb shows in-frame clones only, minus some. The sample holds some 150,000 clones; 82% are singletons and the top ten take roughly 3.2%. A word on this clone: Its cognate antigen is unknown. Other DNA variants within this sample encode the same CDR3.

The sample comprised PBMCs. The source is a man in his late teens or twenties in good health and CMV-seropositive. The chain joins TRBV19 to TRBJ1-1; 10 positions match TRBD1. As DNA, the CDR3 is TGTGCCAGTAGTCCTTGGACAGGGGGGAACACTGAAGCTTTCTTT. Translating gives CASSPWTGGNTEAFF.